Below are 5 T cell receptor beta chains sequenced from a single sample in a study of Graves' ophthalmopathy and Graves' hyperthyroidism. RNA transcripts yielded amplified TCR beta CDR3 regions. First-round RT-PCR relied on HTBI primers, and a second-round multiplex PCR came next. Each CDR3 protein is one row after TCRdb ran MiXCR on the multiplex PCR reads. The table lists fewer than 250,000 distinct CDR3 sequences, about 32% of them singletons. Sequences were obtained from peripheral blood. The receptors shown here come from a man over 45 with Graves' ophthalmopathy.

This clonotype has at least ten counts. The chain uses TRBV6-2 or TRBV6-3 and TRBJ2-2, with 9 bases that match TRBD1. The V gene end was trimmed by 4 bases and the J gene end by 4 bases; junction bases not matched to a gene: 4. Germline V CDR1 and CDR2: MNHEY, SVGEGT. This CDR3 has 15 residues. For the CDR3, the DNA is TGTGCCAGCAGTTTAGGGACAGGGTCCACCGGGGAGCTGTTTTTT. Translating gives CASSLGTGSTGELFF.

The table lists this clonotype with many counts. The rearrangement uses TRBV27 and TRBJ2-2; TRBD2 aligns across 7 bases. The J segment lost 1 base and the V segment lost 5 bases, leaving 4 bases of the junction unmatched. Germline CDR1 and CDR2: MNHEY and SMNVEV (reference sequence). The CDR3 runs to 15 residues. CDR3 nucleotide sequence: TGTGCCAGCAGTCCTAGCGGAGTGAACACCGGGGAGCTGTTTTTT. This sequence encodes CASSPSGVNTGELFF.

In its sample, this clonotype was seen many times. The rearrangement links TRBV28 to TRBJ1-5, with 8 bases fitting TRBD1. V shed 5 bases, J shed 5 bases, and the junction held 8 bases outside the gene matches. CDR1 and CDR2 from the germline V gene are MDHEN and SYDVKM. The CDR3 is made up of 15 amino acids. Written as DNA, the CDR3 is TGTGCCAGCAGTAGACAGGGGCTTCAAGATCAGCCCCAGCATTTT. Protein sequence: CASSRQGLQDQPQHF.

This clonotype was observed many times. The rearrangement links TRBV2 to TRBJ2-7; D ambiguous. Germline assignment: CDR1 SNHLY and CDR2 FYNNEI. The CDR3 length is 13 residues. Trimming shortened V by 6 bases and J by 0 bases, and 9 bases separated the two germline ends. The CDR3 DNA reads as TGTGCCAGCAGGACCGATAGCTCCTACGAGCAGTACTTC. Translation gives CASRTDSSYEQYF.

This clonotype has only a few counts. V and J are TRBV15 and TRBJ2-2, with a weak D call TRBD2 (6 bases). Germline assignment: CDR1 LNHNV and CDR2 YYDKDF (reference sequence). This CDR3 has 16 amino acids. Trimming pared 1 base from V and 1 base from J, leaving 10 bases between. The CDR3 DNA reads as TGTGCCACCAGCAGAGGGGCGGGAATGAACACCGGGGAGCTGTTTTTT. Amino acids: CATSRGAGMNTGELFF.